This T cell receptor (beta chain) was sequenced for a study of CXCR3-negative and CXCR3-positive naive CD8 T cells. General study results and limits: Diversity ran similarly high across both naive subsets but far lower in memory CD8+ cells.

To note about this clonotype: Antigen unknown.

From germline, CDR1 is SEHNR and CDR2 FQNEAQ (reference sequence). The length of the CDR3 is 15 residues. cDNA libraries for TRB were generated by 5' RACE incorporating UMI labels. One entry per CDR3 protein, without DNA, is what TCRdb gives after re-calling the 5' RACE reads. This listing includes around 57,000 distinct CDR3 sequences. The sequenced sample consisted of memory CD8+ T cells from blood. This TCR derives from a human donor in good health. Some clones in this sample may be carry-over from other donors' samples. This chain uses TRBV7-9 with TRBJ1-1; TCRdb gives TRBD1 as the D gene, but with no DNA this cannot be confirmed. The CDR3 loop is CASSHRGDPDTEAFF. Looking up the rest from reference TRBV7-9 and TRBJ1-1 gives the full variable domain: DTGVSQNPRHKITKRGQNVTFRCDPISEHNRLYWYRQTLGQGPEFLTYFQNEAQLEKSRLLSDRFSAERPKGSFSTLEIQRTEQGDSAMYLCASSHRGDPDTEAFFGQGTRLTVV.